This TCR beta chain was identified during a study of T-cell reconstitution after alpha-beta-depleted transplantation in children. Overall study results and limits: Diversity and T-cell counts at one year after transplant derived mostly from new T cells.

The table lists this clonotype with a few counts. The antigen is not known. Library preparation (for TCRbeta) was performed with unique molecular identifiers. TCRdb used MiXCR to reprocess the PCR reads, holding one entry per CDR3 protein. The sample records about 600,000 distinct CDR3 sequences, under 30% being singletons. Per the germline V gene, CDR1 is SGHRS and CDR2 is YFSETQ. Trimming pared 7 bases from V and 4 bases from J, leaving 16 bases between. CDR3 length equals 14 residues. The starting material was PBMCs, mostly from graft donor cells, obtained 360 days after TCRalphabeta/CD19-depleted stem cell transplant. This TCR derives from a boy younger than two who had a stem cell transplant for acute myeloid leukemia, so the T cells may come from the graft donor. V and J are TRBV5-1 and TRBJ2-3; possibly TRBD2 for D (7 bases). The CDR3 region is CASSYGGRADTQYF. The CDR3 DNA reads as TGCGCCAGCTCGTACGGGGGGCGCGCAGATACGCAGTATTTT.